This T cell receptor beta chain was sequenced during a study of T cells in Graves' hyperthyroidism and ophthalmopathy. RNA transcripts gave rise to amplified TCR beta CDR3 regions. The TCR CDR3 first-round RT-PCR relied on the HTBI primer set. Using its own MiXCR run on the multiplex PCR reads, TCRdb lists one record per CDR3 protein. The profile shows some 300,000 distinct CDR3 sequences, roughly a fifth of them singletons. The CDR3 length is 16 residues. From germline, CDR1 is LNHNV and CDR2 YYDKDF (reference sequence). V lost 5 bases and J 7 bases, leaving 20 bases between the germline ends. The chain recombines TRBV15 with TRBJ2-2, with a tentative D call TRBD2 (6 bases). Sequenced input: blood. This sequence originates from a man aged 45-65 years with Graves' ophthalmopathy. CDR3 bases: TGTGCCACCAGCTTCCGAAGCGGGCACTATGGCGGGGAGCTGTTTTTT. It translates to CATSFRSGHYGGELFF. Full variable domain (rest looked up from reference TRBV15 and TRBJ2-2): DAMVIQNPRYQVTQFGKPVTLSCSQTLNHNVMYWYQQKSSQAPKLLFHYYDKDFNNEADTPDNFQSRRPNTSFCFLDIRSPGLGDTAMYLCATSFRSGHYGGELFFGEGSRLTVL.